The clone carrying this T cell receptor (beta chain) was seen repeatedly, ten times or more. Antigen: not known. This specimen comes from a study of response to subunit inactivated influenza vaccine. In TCRdb, the RT-PCR reads were re-called with MiXCR into one record per CDR3 protein. The sample records about 800,000 distinct CDR3 sequences, around 21% being singletons. Study-level points and caveats: It was the authors' suggestion that each seasonal influenza vaccination recruits few new T cells.

The CDR3 totals 16 residues. V shed 3 bases, J shed 8 bases, and the junction held 11 bases outside the gene matches. The specimen was PBMCs from blood, collected around 5 days after vaccination. The sequence was obtained from a man aged 45-60 years who received an inactivated influenza vaccine. This chain joins TRBV12-3 or TRBV12-4 and TRBJ2-1; 9 positions agree with TRBD1. As DNA, the CDR3 is TGTGCCAGCAGTTTGGTGGGGACAGGGTCAGGGGATGAGCAGTTCTTC. Translating it yields CASSLVGTGSGDEQFF.